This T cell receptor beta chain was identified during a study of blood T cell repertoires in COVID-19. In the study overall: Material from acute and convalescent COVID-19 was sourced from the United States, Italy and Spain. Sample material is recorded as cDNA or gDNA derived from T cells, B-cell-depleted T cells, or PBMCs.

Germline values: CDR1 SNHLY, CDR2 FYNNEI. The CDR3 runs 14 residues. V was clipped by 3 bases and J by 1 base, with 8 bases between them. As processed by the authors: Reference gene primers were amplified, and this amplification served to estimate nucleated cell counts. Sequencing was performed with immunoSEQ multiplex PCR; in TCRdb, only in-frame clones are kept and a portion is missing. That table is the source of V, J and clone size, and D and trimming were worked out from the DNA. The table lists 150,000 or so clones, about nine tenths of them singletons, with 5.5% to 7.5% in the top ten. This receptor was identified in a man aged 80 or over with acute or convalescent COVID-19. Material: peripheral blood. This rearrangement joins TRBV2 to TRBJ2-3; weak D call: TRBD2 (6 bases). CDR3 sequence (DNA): TGTGCCAGCAGTGAGGAGGGCCGCACAGATACGCAGTATTTT. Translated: CASSEEGRTDTQYF.